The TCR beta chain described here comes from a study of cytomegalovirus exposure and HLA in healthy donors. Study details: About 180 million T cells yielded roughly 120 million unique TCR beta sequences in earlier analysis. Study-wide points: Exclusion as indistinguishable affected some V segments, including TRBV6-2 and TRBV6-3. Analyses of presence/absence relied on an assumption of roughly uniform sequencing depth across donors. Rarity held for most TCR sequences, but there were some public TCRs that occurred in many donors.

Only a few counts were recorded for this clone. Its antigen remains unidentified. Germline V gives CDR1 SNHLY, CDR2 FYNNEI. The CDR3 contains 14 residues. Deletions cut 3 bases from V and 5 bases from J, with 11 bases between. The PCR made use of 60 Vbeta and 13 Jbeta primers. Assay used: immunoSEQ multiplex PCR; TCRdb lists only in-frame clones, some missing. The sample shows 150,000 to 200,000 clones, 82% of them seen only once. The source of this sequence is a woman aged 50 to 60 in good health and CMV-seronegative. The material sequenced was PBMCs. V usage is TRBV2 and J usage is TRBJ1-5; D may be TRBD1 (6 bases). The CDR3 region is CASSDVGADQPQHF. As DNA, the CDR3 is TGTGCCAGCAGTGACGTGGGGGCGGATCAGCCCCAGCATTTT.